A single sample is the source of the 19 T cell receptor beta chains below, sequenced in a study of T cells in Graves' hyperthyroidism and ophthalmopathy. RNA transcripts served as the template for amplifying TCR beta CDR3 regions. TCR CDR3 regions were first amplified by RT-PCR with HTBI primers. TCRdb redid the calling of the multiplex PCR reads with MiXCR, one entry per CDR3 protein. Of some 600,000 distinct CDR3 sequences listed, around 13% are singletons. What was sequenced was blood. These receptors were obtained from a woman younger than 45 with Graves' hyperthyroidism that later progressed to Graves' ophthalmopathy.

This clonotype was observed many times. The rearrangement uses TRBV27 and TRBJ1-1; a possible D gene is TRBD1 (6 bases). From germline, CDR1 is MNHEY and CDR2 SMNVEV (reference sequence). The CDR3 sequence is 14 residues long. Trimming cost V 4 bases and J 1 base, with 10 bases left between them. The CDR3 coding sequence is TGTGCCAGCAGTTGGACACAGGGGAACACTGAAGCTTTCTTT. It codes for CASSWTQGNTEAFF.

This chain uses TRBV12-3 or TRBV12-4 with TRBJ1-3; D ambiguous. Trimming stripped 0 bases from V and 4 bases from J, with 7 bases between. The CDR3 totals 14 residues. CDR3 amino acids: CASSLASFGNTIYF. CDR3 nucleotide sequence: TGTGCCAGCAGTTTAGCCAGTTTCGGAAACACCATATATTTT.

This clonotype was recorded at least ten times. V is TRBV12-3 or TRBV12-4 and J is TRBJ2-5; the D is unclear. Trimming left V 7 bases short and J 6 bases short, with 15 bases between. The CDR3 length is 13 residues. The CDR3, as DNA: TGTGCCAGCACCCCGACTGGGTCGAAGACCCAGTACTTC. Its translation is CASTPTGSKTQYF.

As DNA, the CDR3 is TGTGCCACCGGGGGCAGTTCTACCTACGAGCAGTACTTC. This codes for CATGGSSTYEQYF. The chain carries TRBV24-1 and TRBJ2-7; a possible D gene is TRBD1 (6 bases). This CDR3 spans 13 amino acids. V lost 9 bases and J lost 2, with 13 bases in between. CDR1 is KGHDR, CDR2 SFDVKD, per germline.

The V gene is TRBV19, the J gene TRBJ2-5; D ambiguous. The CDR3 runs 14 residues. The V end was cut by 3 bases, the J end by 1 base, with 9 bases between. Germline CDR1 and CDR2: LNHDA and SQIVND (reference sequence). DNA for the CDR3: TGTGCCAGTAGTATGAGGCACACCCAAGAGACCCAGTACTTC. Protein product: CASSMRHTQETQYF. Full variable domain (outside the CDR3, taken from reference TRBV19 and TRBJ2-5): DGGITQSPKYLFRKEGQNVTLSCEQNLNHDAMYWYRQDPGQGLRLIYYSQIVNDFQKGDIAEGYSVSREKKESFPLTVTSAQKNPTAFYLCASSMRHTQETQYFGPGTRLLVL.

This clonotype was seen at least ten times. The rearrangement uses TRBV5-1 and TRBJ1-3; D possibly corresponds to TRBD1 (5 bases). V lost 5 bases to trimming and J lost 0 bases, with 6 bases between them. The CDR3 has 13 amino acids. Germline lookup yields CDR1 SGHRS and CDR2 YFSETQ. This CDR3 reads CASRGTSGNTIYF. The CDR3 DNA follows: TGCGCCAGCAGAGGGACCTCTGGAAACACCATATATTTT. The variable domain in full, completed from reference TRBV5-1 and TRBJ1-3, reads KAGVTQTPRYLIKTRGQQVTLSCSPISGHRSVSWYQQTPGQGLQFLFEYFSETQRNKGNFPGRFSGRQFSNSRSEMNVSTLELGDSALYLCASRGTSGNTIYFGEGSWLTVV.

This clonotype was seen repeatedly, ten times or more. V and J are TRBV28 and TRBJ1-1, with TRBD1 as a possible D gene (5 bases). Germline-derived CDR1 and CDR2 are MDHEN and SYDVKM. V was cut by 4 bases and J by 0 bases, with 12 bases left in between. This CDR3 has 15 residues. CDR3 sequence (DNA): TGTGCCAGCAGTTCGGGTGGGGGTGTGAACACTGAAGCTTTCTTT. It yields the protein CASSSGGGVNTEAFF.

The chain has TRBV29-1 and TRBJ2-7; 8 positions match TRBD1. CDR1 is SQVTM, CDR2 ANQGSEA, per germline. The ends lost 4 bases at V and 5 bases at J; junction bases unmatched: 10. The CDR3 is 14 amino acids. The CDR3 spells CSVAGTDREDEQYF. The CDR3 DNA is TGCAGCGTTGCTGGGACGGACAGGGAAGACGAGCAGTACTTC.

This clonotype was seen a few times. V and J are TRBV28 and TRBJ1-2; 12 bases line up with TRBD1. Germline V gene sequence: CDR1 MDHEN, CDR2 SYDVKM. The junction had 13 bases not matched to a gene; V was cut back by 6 bases and J by 8 bases. The CDR3 is 16 amino acids. The CDR3 sequence: CASSDRPGQGARGYTF. In DNA, the CDR3 is TGTGCCAGCAGCGATCGTCCGGGACAGGGGGCGCGGGGCTACACCTTC.

About this clonotype itself: A junction end diverges from the germline sequence, so it may reflect a read error. The chain employs TRBV6-1 and TRBJ1-1, with D possibly matching TRBD1 (5 bases). Germline CDR1 is MNHNS and CDR2 is SASEGT. This CDR3 comprises 14 residues. The CDR3 loop reads CAISPGTANTEAFF. The CDR3, as DNA: TGTGCCATCAGTCCCGGGACTGCTAACACTGAAGCTTTCTTT.

The table lists this clonotype with many counts. The chain has TRBV20-1 and TRBJ2-5; 9 nucleotides match TRBD2. With 6 bases clipped from V and 3 bases from J, the junction kept 2 bases outside the gene matches. Germline CDR1 reads DFQATT; CDR2 reads SNEGSKA (reference sequence). The CDR3 extends over 12 amino acids. The CDR3 sequence: CSAAGGEETQYF. The CDR3 nucleotides read TGCAGTGCGGCGGGAGGGGAAGAGACCCAGTACTTC.

This CDR3 reads CASAERRGDYGYTF. The DNA of the CDR3 is TGTGCCAGTGCCGAAAGGAGGGGCGACTATGGCTACACCTTC. The chain recombines TRBV6-1 with TRBJ1-2, with a tentative D call TRBD1 (5 bases). Germline-derived CDR1 and CDR2 are MNHNS and SASEGT. The CDR3 extends over 14 amino acids. V was pared by 9 bases and J by 3 bases, with 17 bases between.

This chain joins TRBV29-1 and TRBJ2-7, with D perhaps matching TRBD2 (7 bases). Deletions cut 0 bases from V and 3 bases from J, with 15 bases between. The CDR3 has 15 residues. The germline CDR1 and CDR2 sequences are SQVTM and ANQGSEA. The CDR3 reads CSVEEIGEGDYEQYF. CDR3 sequence (DNA): TGCAGCGTTGAAGAGATAGGGGAGGGGGACTACGAGCAGTACTTC.

This clonotype was detected a few times. The chain carries TRBV5-5 and TRBJ1-1, with D tentatively TRBD1 (6 bases). Trimming left V 1 base short and J 0 bases short, with 13 bases between. CDR1 is SGHKS, CDR2 YYEKEE, per germline (reference sequence). The CDR3 totals 16 residues. The chain's CDR3 is CASSLQGRVVNTEAFF. The CDR3 DNA sequence: TGTGCCAGCAGCTTGCAGGGGCGGGTCGTGAACACTGAAGCTTTCTTT.

This clonotype has ten or more counts. The chain recombines TRBV5-1 with TRBJ2-1; 9 bases are a match to TRBD2. Germline trimming cut 2 bases from V and 4 bases from J; bases unmatched to any gene: 7. This CDR3 is built from 16 residues. CDR1 is SGHRS, CDR2 YFSETQ, per germline. This chain's CDR3 is CASSFLAGGVYNEQFF. The CDR3 nucleotides are TGCGCCAGCAGCTTCCTTGCGGGAGGGGTGTACAATGAGCAGTTCTTC.

This clonotype was observed many times. J is TRBJ1-4 and V is TRBV2; 9 nucleotides align to TRBD1. J was trimmed by 4 bases and V by 2 bases; bases with no gene match: 2. The CDR3 spans 15 residues. CDR1 SNHLY and CDR2 FYNNEI come from the germline V gene. In DNA form, the CDR3 reads TGTGCCAGCAGTGAAAGGACAGGGGTTAATGAAAAACTGTTTTTT. Translated, it gives CASSERTGVNEKLFF.

Comments on this clonotype: Being one base from a much bigger clone, this may be a read error. The chain employs TRBV10-3 and TRBJ1-5; 9 bases match TRBD1. The CDR3 loop spans 16 amino acids. The V and J ends lost 2 bases and 9 bases, in that order; junction bases with no gene match: 11. The germline CDR1 and CDR2 sequences are ENHRY and SYGVKD. DNA for the CDR3: TGTGCCATCAGTGAGAGTACAGGGGGCAGGGATCGGCCCCAGCATTTT. Residues: CAISESTGGRDRPQHF.

The chain carries TRBV5-1 and TRBJ2-5; D is undetermined. V lost 7 bases and J 10 bases, leaving 17 bases between the germline ends. Germline lookup yields CDR1 SGHRS and CDR2 YFSETQ. The CDR3 is 12 amino acids. The CDR3 spells CASGTRAASQYF. DNA for the CDR3: TGCGCCAGCGGAACCCGGGCCGCCAGCCAGTACTTC.

This clonotype occurred many times. J is TRBJ2-5 and V is TRBV2; tentative D call: TRBD1 (6 bases). The length of the CDR3 is 13 residues. Germline values: CDR1 SNHLY, CDR2 FYNNEI. Trimming took 5 bases from V and 1 from J, leaving 8 bases between them. The DNA for the CDR3 is TGTGCCAGCAGTACAGGGTCCCAAGAGACCCAGTACTTC. It translates to CASSTGSQETQYF.